One and the same sample provided the 11 T cell receptor beta chains below, sequenced in a study of Ad26.COV2.S vaccination and SARS-CoV-2 variants (dated by TCRdb to about 2021). This sample's treatment or condition label indicates: around 19 received Ad26.COV2.S at low or high dose, single or two shots; about 5 received placebo; per-sample allocation not given. For vaccine and placebo recipients, the sequenced repertoires came from samples collected on day 63 after the first injection. The protocol used for the library was the immunoSEQ multiplex PCR assay. In TCRdb, the immuneACCESS table is reduced to in-frame sequences with V and J assigned. These tables do not hold every clone; where another copy was compared, an unresolved V gene accounts for under half, and the others remain unexplained. Recorded for this sample are approximately 400,000 clones; more than 75% of them occurred a single time. Of the sample, approximately 3.5% falls within the top ten clones.

The sample consisted of peripheral blood, taken in a trial of Ad26.COV2.S vaccine versus placebo. The receptors derive from a person between 18 and 65 years old who received the Ad26.COV2.S COVID-19 vaccine or a placebo.

As regards this clone: This specimen includes other DNA sequences encoding the same CDR3. This chain links TRBV28 with TRBJ1-2; D is undetermined. Germline V gene sequence: CDR1 MDHEN, CDR2 SYDVKM. There are 15 residues in the CDR3. Trimming took off 2 bases at V and 7 bases at J, with 17 bases between the two ends. The CDR3 DNA reads TGTGCCAGCAGTTTACTAAAGGGCGGGGTGGGTGGCTACACCTTC. Its translation: CASSLLKGGVGGYTF.

This CDR3 is CASSHGQGVVRHF. The CDR3 nucleotides read TGTGCCAGCAGCCATGGACAGGGAGTAGTAAGGCATTTT. The chain uses TRBV3-1 (or the pseudogene TRBV3-2) and TRBJ1-5, with 8 bases that match TRBD1. Germline CDR1 and CDR2: LGHDT and YNNKEL (reference sequence). The V segment lost 3 bases and the J segment 15 bases; nucleotides outside the gene matches: 10. The CDR3 runs 13 residues.

V gene TRBV11-2 combines with J gene TRBJ2-7; perhaps TRBD1 as D (6 bases). The germline CDR1 and CDR2 sequences are SGHAT and FQNNGV. The CDR3 loop spans 12 amino acids. Trimming cost V 5 bases and J 3 bases, with 8 bases left between them. As DNA, the CDR3 is TGTGCCAGCAGCCAGGACAGCTACGAGCAGTACTTC. Translated, it gives CASSQDSYEQYF.

This clone appeared many times. The genes are TRBV6-2 or TRBV6-3 and TRBJ1-5; D is possibly TRBD1 (5 bases). Germline V gene data show CDR1 as MNHEY and CDR2 as SVGEGT. V dropped 2 bases and J dropped 10 bases, with 15 bases sitting between them. This CDR3 comprises 14 residues. The CDR3 spells CASSYTNFRDPQHF. The CDR3, as DNA: TGTGCCAGCAGTTACACCAATTTCAGGGATCCCCAGCATTTT.

The rearrangement joins TRBV28 to TRBJ1-5, with D possibly being TRBD1 (6 bases). Germline V gene data show CDR1 as MDHEN and CDR2 as SYDVKM. The CDR3 extends over 12 amino acids. The V end lost 9 bases, the J end lost 11 bases, and 17 bases lay between the germline ends. The CDR3 loop reads CASRGGGTAQHF. The CDR3 DNA follows: TGTGCCAGTAGAGGGGGGGGCACGGCCCAGCATTTT. Full variable domain (outside the CDR3, taken from reference TRBV28 and TRBJ1-5): DVKVTQSSRYLVKRTGEKVFLECVQDMDHENMFWYRQDPGLGLRLIYFSYDVKMKEKGDIPEGYSVSREKKERFSLILESASTNQTSMYLCASRGGGTAQHFGDGTRLSIL.

This sequence joins TRBV7-2 and TRBJ2-7; no clear D gene. The CDR3 sequence is 13 residues long. V was cut by 2 bases and J by 6 bases, with 11 bases left in between. Germline CDR1 is SGHTA and CDR2 is FQGNSA. CDR3 protein: CASSLNSYSEQYF. The CDR3 DNA sequence: TGTGCCAGCAGCTTAAACTCGTACTCCGAGCAGTACTTC.

The rearrangement links TRBV6-2 or TRBV6-3 to TRBJ2-2; 11 nucleotides match TRBD2. V lost 5 bases, J lost 2 bases, and 7 bases stayed unmatched. The CDR3 runs 17 residues. Germline V gene data show CDR1 as MNHEY and CDR2 as SVGEGT. This CDR3 reads CASSGLAGGPNTGELFF. As DNA, the CDR3 is TGTGCCAGCAGTGGGCTAGCGGGGGGTCCTAACACCGGGGAGCTGTTTTTT.

This clone occurred a few times. This chain links TRBV5-1 with TRBJ2-2; 7 bases line up with TRBD1. This CDR3 is built from 14 residues. CDR1 is SGHRS, CDR2 YFSETQ, per germline. The V and J ends lost 7 bases and 7 bases, in that order; junction bases with no gene match: 10. CDR3 protein: CASSVTGDIGELFF. The CDR3 bases are TGCGCCAGCTCGGTAACAGGGGACATCGGGGAGCTGTTTTTT.

The J gene is TRBJ1-1, the V gene TRBV3-1 (or the pseudogene TRBV3-2); D possibly corresponds to TRBD1 (6 bases). Trimming took off 6 bases at V and 5 bases at J, with 16 bases between the two ends. CDR1 is LGHDT and CDR2 is YNNKEL in the germline V gene (reference sequence). The length of the CDR3 is 14 residues. The CDR3 loop reads CASSRGAGETEAFF. In nucleotides, the CDR3 is TGTGCCAGCAGTAGGGGGGCGGGTGAGACTGAAGCTTTCTTT.

The chain combines TRBV29-1 with TRBJ1-1, with no clear D. V was pared by 7 bases and J by 4 bases, with 10 bases between. Germline V lookup: CDR1 SQVTM, CDR2 ANQGSEA. CDR3 length: 11 amino acids. In DNA, the CDR3 is TGCAGCGCTGTAGTAACCACTGAAGCTTTCTTT. Its protein is CSAVVTTEAFF.

The V call is TRBV27, the J call TRBJ2-7; D is undetermined. This CDR3 region has 14 residues. CDR1 and CDR2 (germline): MNHEY, SMNVEV (reference sequence). The V end was cut by 4 bases, the J end by 0 bases, with 10 bases between. The CDR3 loop reads CASSSQRSSYEQYF. For the CDR3, the DNA is TGTGCCAGCAGTTCCCAGAGAAGCTCCTACGAGCAGTACTTC.